This T cell receptor (beta chain) appears in the sequencing data of a study of low-dose radiotherapy and immunotherapy resistance in tumors. Study-level information: Treatment of Cohort 1 consisted of 0.5 Gy per fraction every 2 weeks, adding up to 6.5 Gy. Each patient was administered nivolumab intravenously at 240 mg, which was a flat dose, every two weeks, along with intravenous ipilimumab at 1 mg/kg every six weeks.

At least ten counts were recorded for this clonotype. V trimming: 1 base; J trimming: 7 bases; junction bases outside the gene matches: 16. CDR1 is SGDLS and CDR2 is YYNGEE in the germline V gene. The CDR3 is 17 amino acids. Time point: after trial treatment. Treatment noted: LDRT plus nivolumab, ipilimumab, low-dose cyclophosphamide and aspirin (RACIN trial). Alpha and beta chains were covered, as first-strand cDNA relied on TRAV- and TRBV-specific primers. Amplification of TCRs used a constant-region primer and V-primer adapter for roughly 20 PCR cycles. Each CDR3 protein is one row after TCRdb ran MiXCR on the reads. The profile covers 45,000 or so distinct CDR3 sequences, with less than 30% appearing a single time and over 9% taken by the ten largest.

The chain has TRBV9 and TRBJ1-2; the match to TRBD1 covers 7 bases. The sample was PBMCs, taken after low-dose radiotherapy plus immunotherapy. This TCR came from a male donor with prostate cancer. DNA of the CDR3: TGTGCCAGCAGCGTACAGCGACAGGGAGGTTTATCGGGTGGCTACACCTTC. Protein: CASSVQRQGGLSGGYTF.